The clone carrying this T cell receptor beta chain was observed a handful of times. Its cognate antigen is unknown. The CDR3 sequence is 13 residues long. Deletions cut 5 bases from V and 3 bases from J, with 10 bases between. Germline V gene sequence: CDR1 LNHNV, CDR2 YYDKDF (reference sequence). RNA was extracted from bulk tissue without any cell sorting. More than 3 cm separated this lung sample from the edge of the tumor. The sample originates from a study of tumor and adjacent non-tumor tissue in lung cancer. Study details: Samples averaged roughly 4.2 million productive TCRbeta reads each.

Study-wide points: Higher tumor TCR diversity was associated with shorter survival. In normal lung, the top 100 clones were significantly more dominant than in tumor.

Three rounds of nested PCR, following a modified ARM-PCR protocol, produced the TCRbeta library. A single record per CDR3 protein comes from TCRdb applying MiXCR to the multiplex PCR reads. The table lists 50,000 to 70,000 distinct CDR3 sequences, 61% of them singletons. The sample taken for sequencing was distant non-tumor lung tissue. The sequence derives from a man aged 65 to 85 with non-small cell lung cancer. The chain combines TRBV15 with TRBJ1-1; D uncertain. CDR3 nucleotide sequence: TGTGCCACCAGCCAACGTCGGGACACTGAAGCTTTCTTT. Translation: CATSQRRDTEAFF. Complete variable domain (other parts from reference TRBV15 and TRBJ1-1): DAMVIQNPRYQVTQFGKPVTLSCSQTLNHNVMYWYQQKSSQAPKLLFHYYDKDFNNEADTPDNFQSRRPNTSFCFLDIRSPGLGDTAMYLCATSQRRDTEAFFGQGTRLTVV.